What follows describes a single T cell receptor beta chain. This clonotype was observed a few times. Its antigen target is currently unknown. Base qualities are missing; no much larger clone stands one base away. Per the publication, the time point label means: patch test 1, 2 weeks after DPC sensitization. The treatment or condition label here, explained by the study, means: therapeutic diphenylcyclopropenone sensitization with weekly scalp DPC. At every patch-test visit, the blood draw took place before the patch test was put on. Patients were eligible if aged 18 to 70, diagnosed with alopecia and judged suitable for DPC therapy, and pregnant patients were excluded. Unfractionated whole blood was collected in Tempus Blood RNA tubes, and total RNA was extracted from that blood. The data stem from a study of human T cells and chemical hapten exposure (dated by TCRdb to the early 2020s). In the study overall: For sensitization, 2% DPC in acetone was applied to an approximately 2 cm by approximately 2 cm area of upper inner arm skin. Patients additionally received weekly therapeutic DPC doses to the scalp throughout the roughly 26-week study period. Patch testing was done on the upper back using Finn chambers containing 0.01% DPC, and results were scored after 6 days according to International Contact Dermatitis Research Group standards. Alopecia areata with under or over 50% scalp involvement, alopecia totalis and alopecia universalis were represented in the patient cohort, which was mostly female. Libraries were combined into a pool for sequencing, and differences in TCR yield between samples came mainly from small differences in library volumes within the pool. This study followed changes in the peripheral blood TCR repertoire in vivo during primary and secondary sensitization of alopecia patients to the hapten diphenylcyclopropenone (DPC). Patient blood was sampled pre-sensitization (week 0) and at 2, 6 and about 24 weeks after DPC sensitization. Roughly 30 alopecia patients provided blood for TCR sequencing at one to four time points (pre-sensitization, 2, 6 and 24 weeks).

Summary of the overall study and its limitations: All patients had alopecia, a presumed autoimmune disease, so their immune response might differ from that of healthy individuals. A positive correlation was found between the number of PT1 expanded TCRs and patch test score, with significance reached at thresholds 8, 16 and 32 but not 4. DPC sensitization did not change the number of TCRs with a frequency above 1 in 1000, and there was no evidence of changes in global repertoire structure. After repeated subsampling, the strength of the expansion versus patch-test correlation and the threshold at which it became significant changed. Significantly more large CDR3 similarity clusters were formed by expanded TCRs than by pre-sensitization or healthy control sets, consistent with antigen-driven responses.

Ends trimmed: V by 3 bases, J by 2 bases; bases unmatched to a gene: 4. Including cysteine and phenylalanine, the CDR3 has 15 amino acids. Only the CDR3 region is kept as DNA, spanning 45 bases read in frame from base 1. The germline V gene supplies CDR1 SGDLS and CDR2 YYNGEE. Library generation was performed with RACE. Instrument on record: NextSeq 500. During library preparation, unique molecular identifiers were attached to individual cDNA molecules so that TCRs could be counted quantitatively and reproducibly. For every blood RNA sample, sequencing covered both the TCR alpha and TCR beta chains. Per the source publication's procedure: The median number of TCRs per sample was roughly 100,000, ranging from about 23,224 to 750,000. V, J and CDR3 annotation of the TCR reads was carried out using the Decombinator software suite. Every sample was subsampled to the same number of TCRs (28,000) for the PS versus PT1 abundance plots. Expanded TCRs were defined as absent before sensitization and observed at least eight times at the 2-week time point. In-frame beta chains were kept once TCRdb had trimmed the public reads at Q25 with fastp and called clones with MiXCR. Rows matching on CDR3 protein sequence are summarized as one entry with the most common DNA and genes. Here the V and J calls rest on TCRdb's processing, not on the authors' analysis. Present in this sample are roughly 380,000 distinct CDR3 sequences, 4.8% of which were seen just once. The ten largest clonotypes hold approximately 2.5% of the sample.

This receptor was identified in a woman aged 45 to 65 with alopecia areata. Some clones in this sample may be carry-over from other donors' samples. The starting material was whole blood, obtained in connection with sensitization to the hapten diphenylcyclopropenone (DPC). Recombination connected TRBV9 to TRBJ2-3; the central 9 bases match TRBD2. The CDR3 protein: CASSASGKSTDTQYF. The nucleotide sequence is given as TGTGCCAGCAGCGCTAGCGGGAAATCCACAGATACGCAGTATTTT.